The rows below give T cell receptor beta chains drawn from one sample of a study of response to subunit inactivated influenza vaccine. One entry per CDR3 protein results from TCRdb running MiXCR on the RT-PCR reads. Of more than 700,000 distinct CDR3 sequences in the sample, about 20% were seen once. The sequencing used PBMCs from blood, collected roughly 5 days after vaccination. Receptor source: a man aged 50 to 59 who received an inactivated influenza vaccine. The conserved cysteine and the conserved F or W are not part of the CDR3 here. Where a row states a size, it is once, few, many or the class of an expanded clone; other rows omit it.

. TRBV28 ASSLRSHTQY
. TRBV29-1 SGRAGIRFNEQF
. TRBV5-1 ASSFSAGPSYEQY
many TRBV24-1 ATSAWTGGLYEQY
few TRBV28 ASSPGGGSSYNSPLH
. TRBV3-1 ASSQDRDTQETQY
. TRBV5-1 ASSYWGTTYTDTQY
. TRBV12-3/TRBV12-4 ASSSPTDRNIQY
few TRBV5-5 ASSLGLSTGKFYEQY
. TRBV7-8 ASSQIASGVSYNEQF
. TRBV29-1 SVEDLQGAFGYT
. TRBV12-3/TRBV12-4 ASSLQGSGGELF
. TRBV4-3 ASSHGQGNEKLF
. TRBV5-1 ASSPLGLDYNEQF
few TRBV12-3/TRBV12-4 ASSLEPRGGELF
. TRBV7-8 ASSLRGDGTDTQY
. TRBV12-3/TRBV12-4 ASSPYSSNEQF
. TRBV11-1 ASSRTDRYTGELF
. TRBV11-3 ASSVEWGNEQF
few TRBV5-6 ASSGEGGIYEQY
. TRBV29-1 SSSGGGETQY
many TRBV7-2 ASSSPGTGAYEQY
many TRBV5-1 ASSFTSGHNEQF
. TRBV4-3 ASSQEAGANYGYT
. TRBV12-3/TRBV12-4 ASSLRGRAFEQY
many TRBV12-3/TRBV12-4 ASSLGGGAEDTQY
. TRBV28 ASSLVRERTADTQY
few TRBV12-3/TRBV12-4 ASSFTGGVNNEQF
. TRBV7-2 ASSLITDHTGELF
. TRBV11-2 ASSSWDRDHEQF
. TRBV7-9 ASSPGLAGAFNEQF
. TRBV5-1 ASSLGQAVF